The sequence of this TCR beta chain was determined in a study of read filtering for tumor transcriptome and immune sequencing (dated by TCRdb to 2018 to 2021). With respect to the entire study: The cohort consisted of approximately 16 male and approximately 15 female patients, with a mean age of approximately 66 years and an age range of about 45 to 90. Whole-transcriptome libraries were prepared with the TruSeq RNA Access Library Prep Kit after DNase treatment. TCR-region mapped reads per sample ranged from about 3.5 to 10.27 million with IR-seq versus only roughly 75 to 1273 with RNA-seq. Using the same bone marrow samples, the study compared TCR repertoires obtained by targeted immune repertoire sequencing with those obtained by bulk whole-transcriptome sequencing. One of the main goals was to work out a read-filtering strategy for immune repertoire data, in particular whether clonotypes backed by only a single read should be removed. Under revised international staging, roughly eight patients fell into R-ISS I, 16 into R-ISS II and over 5 into R-ISS III. Results the study describes overall, beyond this receptor: Single-read clonotypes made up around 86% of clonotypes but only around 4% of total reads in IR-seq, compared with about 69% of clonotypes and roughly 45% of reads in RNA-seq. The sorted CD138-negative fraction was composed of a mixed bone marrow immune population rather than of purified T cells. Compared with RNA-seq, IR-seq captured clonotypes at much greater depth and more reliably, and a smaller IR-seq throughput was enough to identify most of the shared clonotypes. The correlation between IR-seq and RNA-seq shared clonotype proportions was increased by removal of single-read clonotypes.

Bone marrow was sampled from every patient at the time of active disease. Ficoll-Hypaque density gradient centrifugation was used to isolate bone marrow mononuclear cells. Myeloma plasma cells were removed and CD138-negative cells were obtained by negative selection following labeling with CD138 magnetic microbeads on a MACS separator. Flow cytometry on an Attune NxT with CD138 antibodies was used to check the purity of the isolated cells. Total RNA was extracted using TRIzol reagent and was quantified on a NanoDrop spectrophotometer. For each patient, paired RNA-seq and IR-seq were run on the CD138-negative bone marrow sample from that patient. CDR1 and CDR2 are drawn from the germline V gene: SQVTM, ANQGSEA. V is shortened by 6 bases, J by 0 bases, and the region joining them spans 9 bases. The cysteine opens and the phenylalanine closes a CDR3 of 13 amino acids. Only the CDR3 DNA stays, 39 bases, in frame from base 1.

TCR libraries were constructed from roughly 400 ng RNA using the Immunoverse kit, and molecular barcoded adaptors covering alpha/delta and beta/gamma chains were employed. TCR library preparation was performed with the same RNA that was used for transcriptome sequencing. An Illumina HiSeq 4000 with 2 x 150 cycles was used to sequence the TCR libraries. As for the original processing: TCR reads were aligned to human V, D, J and C references and assembled into CDR3 clonotypes with MiXCR, including quality filtering and error correction. The tcR package in R was used for analysis of clonotype counts and gene usage diversity. Raw mapping reads were checked after the RNA-seq reads had been mapped by STAR aligner version 2.5.3a onto the human GRCh37 genome. To test how sequencing depth affected the clonotypes detected, IR-seq fastq files were randomly downsampled with Seqtk 1.3. TCRdb itself trimmed the public reads at Q25 with fastp, ran MiXCR and retained productive beta chains. Each CDR3 protein gets just one entry, which takes the most common genes and DNA from the rows behind it. It is TCRdb's table, rather than the study itself, that gives the V and J calls and clone size. In all, the sample holds about 39,000 distinct CDR3 sequences, and 14% of those were seen once. The top ten clones comprise around 7% of the sample.

This clonotype was seen ten or more times. Its antigen is currently not known. No clone much larger than this one lies a single base away; base qualities are absent. This chain joins TRBV29-1 to TRBJ1-3, and the D gene may be TRBD1, 5 bases matching. The TCR was taken from a donor over 35 with multiple myeloma. The specimen was a population of CD138-negative cells sorted from bone marrow. Reading the label with the study, this specimen's cell subset or site is: bone marrow mononuclear cells depleted of CD138+ plasma/myeloma cells by negative magnetic selection. The sequenced DNA is TGCAGCGTGGGGACGAGCTCTGGAAACACCATATATTTT. Translation gives CSVGTSSGNTIYF.